This T cell receptor (beta chain) was captured in a study of cytomegalovirus exposure and HLA in healthy donors. Study results and caveats: The authors enumerated some 160 TCR beta chains as linked to cytomegalovirus. In the roughly 130 validation repertoires, a later analysis found that first-cohort TCR clusters tended to co-occur.

On this clone itself: What it recognizes is unknown.

V lost 2 bases and J lost 9; bases outside the gene matches: 10. The CDR3 contains 16 residues. Looked up from germline, CDR1 is SNHLY and CDR2 is FYNNEI. TCRdb keeps only in-frame clones here, not all; method: immunoSEQ multiplex PCR. The repertoire holds about 220,000 clones, with approximately 86% as singletons. The sample consisted of PBMCs. The V call is TRBV2, the J call TRBJ2-1, with 10 bases fitting TRBD2. This clonotype was sampled from a woman under 30 in good health and CMV-seronegative. The CDR3 protein is CASSEQREGSRSEQFF. The CDR3 nucleotides read TGTGCCAGCAGTGAACAGCGGGAGGGCAGCCGGTCTGAGCAGTTCTTC. Full variable domain (remainder filled in from reference TRBV2 and TRBJ2-1): EPEVTQTPSHQVTQMGQEVILRCVPISNHLYFYWYRQILGQKVEFLVSFYNNEISEKSEIFDDQFSVERPDGSNFTLKIRSTKLEDSAMYFCASSEQREGSRSEQFFGPGTRLTVL.